This entry is about one T cell receptor beta chain. This entry comes from a study of T cell responses to AZD1222 COVID-19 vaccine. Germline V CDR1 and CDR2: KGHSH, LQKENI. The CDR3 contains 15 residues. J lost 5 bases, V lost 1 base, and 3 bases had no gene match. Using immunoSEQ multiplex PCR, the repertoire was profiled, and TCRdb retains in-frame clones only, with some absent. The sample has approximately 71,000 clones, 60% to 85% seen once; the top ten hold around an eighth. This chain uses TRBV18 with TRBJ2-1; 9 nucleotides line up with TRBD2. This receptor was taken from an adult in good health. Specimen: peripheral blood, collected on day 0 of AZD1222 vaccination. CDR3 DNA: TGTGCCAGCTCACCACTAGCGGGGGAGCACAATGAGCAGTTCTTC. Residues: CASSPLAGEHNEQFF.